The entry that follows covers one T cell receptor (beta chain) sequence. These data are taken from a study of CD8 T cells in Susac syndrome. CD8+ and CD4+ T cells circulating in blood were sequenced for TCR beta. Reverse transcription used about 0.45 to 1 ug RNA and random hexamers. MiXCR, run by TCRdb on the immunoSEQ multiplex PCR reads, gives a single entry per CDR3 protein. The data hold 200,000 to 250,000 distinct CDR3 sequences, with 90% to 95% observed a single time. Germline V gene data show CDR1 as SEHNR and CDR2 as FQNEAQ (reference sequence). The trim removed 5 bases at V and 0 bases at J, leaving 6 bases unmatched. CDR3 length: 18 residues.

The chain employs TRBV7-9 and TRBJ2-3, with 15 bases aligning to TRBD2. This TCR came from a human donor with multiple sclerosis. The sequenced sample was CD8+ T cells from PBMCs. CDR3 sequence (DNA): TGTGCCAGCAGCAGAGGACTAGCGGGAGGGCAAAGCACAGATACGCAGTATTTT. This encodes CASSRGLAGGQSTDTQYF.